Each of the 23 T cell receptor beta chains below was sequenced from the same sample in a study of type 1 and type 2 diabetes patients. The PCR template was genomic DNA. Multiplex PCR with 30 forward and 13 reverse primers amplified the TCR beta CDR3. TCRdb analysed the multiplex PCR reads with MiXCR anew, one entry per CDR3 protein. The sample yields more than 250,000 distinct CDR3 sequences, 40% to 50% seen once. Sequencing was performed on peripheral blood mononuclear cells (PBMCs). The receptors stem from a man between 18 and 29 years old with type 2 diabetes.

This clonotype was detected only a few times. The chain is built from TRBV28 and TRBJ1-2, with a weak D call TRBD1 (5 bases). The CDR3 covers 17 residues. Trimming removed 0 bases at V and 5 bases at J, with 19 bases between. Germline CDR1 and CDR2: MDHEN and SYDVKM. The CDR3 loop reads CASSLWKLLEGQYGYTF. In DNA form, the CDR3 reads TGTGCCAGCAGTTTATGGAAGTTGTTGGAGGGGCAATATGGCTACACCTTC.

The CDR3 region has the DNA TGTGCCAGCGGCCTGGAGGGGAGGGGTCAGCCCCAGCATTTT. The encoded protein is CASGLEGRGQPQHF. The rearrangement uses TRBV2 and TRBJ1-5; D might be TRBD1 (5 bases). Per the germline V gene, CDR1 is SNHLY and CDR2 is FYNNEI. This CDR3 comprises 14 residues. V was trimmed by 8 bases and J by 6 bases, leaving 17 bases between them.

To note about this clonotype: A much larger clone differs from this one at a single base, so this may be a read error. The CDR3 ends on some other residue instead of the conserved phenylalanine or tryptophan, so this is likely a read error. The chain joins TRBV30 to TRBJ1-2; 9 bases match TRBD1. CDR1 and CDR2 (germline): GTSNPN, SVGIG (reference sequence). CDR3 size: 16 residues. Trimming cost V 5 bases and J 0 bases; bases outside gene matches: 10. The CDR3 here is CAWLRDRELANYGYTI. The CDR3 DNA reads TGTGCCTGGCTTCGGGACAGGGAGTTAGCTAACTATGGCTACACCATC.

This sequence joins TRBV6-1 and TRBJ1-1; a weak D match, TRBD1 (5 bases). This CDR3 is built from 13 residues. Trimming removed 9 bases at V and 0 bases at J, with 11 bases between. Germline CDR1 and CDR2: MNHNS and SASEGT. As DNA, the CDR3 is TGTGCCAGTACGGGACGGATGAACACTGAAGCTTTCTTT. Translated, it gives CASTGRMNTEAFF.

V is TRBV19 and J is TRBJ2-2; TRBD1 matches at 11 bases. CDR3 length: 18 residues. The junction had 14 bases not matched to a gene; V was cut back by 6 bases and J by 5 bases. Germline V lookup: CDR1 LNHDA, CDR2 SQIVND (reference sequence). The CDR3 region is CASRESKRTGGLTGELFF. CDR3 sequence (DNA): TGTGCCAGTAGGGAATCAAAAAGGACAGGGGGCTTGACCGGGGAGCTGTTTTTT. Full variable domain (outside the CDR3, taken from reference TRBV19 and TRBJ2-2): DGGITQSPKYLFRKEGQNVTLSCEQNLNHDAMYWYRQDPGQGLRLIYYSQIVNDFQKGDIAEGYSVSREKKESFPLTVTSAQKNPTAFYLCASRESKRTGGLTGELFFGEGSRLTVL.

This chain connects TRBV30 to TRBJ1-2; D gene ambiguous. Trimming took off 7 bases at V and 5 bases at J, with 11 bases between the two ends. The germline CDR1 and CDR2 sequences are GTSNPN and SVGIG (reference sequence). The CDR3 contains 11 residues. The CDR3 loop reads CASPGPYGYTF. The CDR3 region has the DNA TGTGCCTCCCCTGGCCCTTATGGCTACACCTTC.

The rearrangement uses TRBV7-2 and TRBJ2-1; no definite D call. The CDR3 covers 14 residues. V lost 4 bases and J 6 bases, leaving 13 bases between the germline ends. From germline, CDR1 is SGHTA and CDR2 FQGNSA. The CDR3 region is CASSSTVRGNEQFF. The CDR3 DNA sequence: TGTGCCAGCAGCTCGACTGTCCGTGGCAATGAGCAGTTCTTC.

The rearrangement links TRBV28 to TRBJ1-1; no clear D gene. The CDR3 loop spans 16 amino acids. Germline lookup yields CDR1 MDHEN and CDR2 SYDVKM. The ends were cut back, 5 bases at V and 0 bases at J, with 16 bases in the middle. CDR3 sequence reads: CASSAGSGPLNTEAFF. CDR3 sequence (DNA): TGTGCCAGCAGTGCTGGGAGTGGGCCGTTGAACACTGAAGCTTTCTTT.

The rearrangement links TRBV4-3 to TRBJ2-6; possible D gene TRBD1, 5 bases. The CDR3 contains 18 residues. Germline V gene lookup returns CDR1 LGHNA and CDR2 YSLEER. V was clipped by 0 bases and J by 4 bases, with 16 bases between them. CDR3 residues: CASSQDWGRVKGANVLTF. CDR3 nucleotide sequence: TGCGCCAGCAGCCAAGATTGGGGCAGGGTCAAAGGGGCCAACGTCCTGACTTTC.

The rearrangement joins TRBV10-3 to TRBJ1-1; TRBD1 might be the D (5 bases). CDR1 and CDR2 (germline): ENHRY, SYGVKD. V was clipped by 5 bases and J by 0 bases, with 13 bases between them. This CDR3 has 15 residues. This CDR3 is CAISYSRGMNTEAFF. Written as DNA, the CDR3 is TGTGCCATCAGTTACTCGAGGGGCATGAACACTGAAGCTTTCTTT.

CDR3 loop: CASSIGDLSNEQFF. DNA for the CDR3: TGTGCCAGTAGTATCGGAGACCTATCCAATGAGCAGTTCTTC. The chain recombines TRBV19 with TRBJ2-1, with D unclear. The germline CDR1 and CDR2 sequences are LNHDA and SQIVND (reference sequence). V was cut by 3 bases and J by 6 bases, with 12 bases left in between. This CDR3 comprises 14 residues.

The chain has TRBV2 and TRBJ1-4, with no clear D. The V gene's germline CDR1 is SNHLY and CDR2 FYNNEI. The CDR3 is 12 residues long. The V and J ends lost 4 bases and 10 bases respectively, with 10 bases between them. The CDR3 here is CASSGAVGKLFF. In DNA form, the CDR3 reads TGTGCCAGCAGTGGGGCCGTGGGAAAACTGTTTTTT.

V usage is TRBV6-6 and J usage is TRBJ2-2; TRBD1 matches at 9 bases. The germline V gene has CDR1 MNHNY and CDR2 SVGAGI (reference sequence). The CDR3 loop spans 15 amino acids. V was pared by 6 bases and J by 6 bases, with 8 bases of the junction left unmatched. Here the CDR3 DNA reads TGTGCCAGCAGCCCTACAGGGGGCTACGCCGGGGAGCTGTTTTTT. This codes for CASSPTGGYAGELFF.

This clonotype was observed at least ten times. The V gene is TRBV15, the J gene TRBJ2-5; no definite D call. Germline CDR1 reads LNHNV; CDR2 reads YYDKDF (reference sequence). This CDR3 has 14 amino acids. V was clipped by 4 bases and J by 8 bases, with 17 bases between them. CDR3 nucleotides: TGTGCCACCAGCATGGATCAGGAGAGTAGCACCCAGTACTTC. It yields the protein CATSMDQESSTQYF. Full variable domain (remainder filled in from reference TRBV15 and TRBJ2-5): DAMVIQNPRYQVTQFGKPVTLSCSQTLNHNVMYWYQQKSSQAPKLLFHYYDKDFNNEADTPDNFQSRRPNTSFCFLDIRSPGLGDTAMYLCATSMDQESSTQYFGPGTRLLVL.

In this sample, this clonotype turned up many times. The chain has TRBV2 and TRBJ1-1; D may be TRBD1 (6 bases). The V gene's germline CDR1 is SNHLY and CDR2 FYNNEI. V lost 6 bases, J lost 0 bases, and 11 bases lay in between. The CDR3 spans 14 residues. CDR3 DNA sequence: TGTGCCAGCAGGCACAGGGCGTTGAACACTGAAGCTTTCTTT. This translates into CASRHRALNTEAFF.

This clonotype was found a few times. V gene TRBV27 combines with J gene TRBJ2-1; 7 bases are shared with TRBD2. Germline V gene lookup returns CDR1 MNHEY and CDR2 SMNVEV (reference sequence). CDR3 length: 17 residues. Trimming at V came to 5 bases and at J to 5 bases, leaving 15 bases not matched to a gene. CDR3 DNA: TGTGCCAGCAGTCATTCGGACGTAGCGGGCGTGAACAATGAGCAGTTCTTC. Amino acids: CASSHSDVAGVNNEQFF.

The rearrangement joins TRBV6-5 to TRBJ2-1; D is uncertain. Germline CDR1 MNHEY, CDR2 SVGAGI. The CDR3 extends over 15 amino acids. V lost 7 bases to trimming and J lost 6 bases, with 19 bases between them. This CDR3 is CASNSLPTVGNEQFF. The CDR3 coding sequence is TGTGCCAGCAATTCCCTTCCGACCGTAGGCAATGAGCAGTTCTTC.

This clonotype was detected only a few times. The rearrangement links TRBV14 to TRBJ1-1; D gene unclear. V gave up 1 base and J gave up 7 bases, with 7 bases separating them. The CDR3 runs to 12 residues. Germline V lookup: CDR1 SGHDN, CDR2 FVKESK. This chain's CDR3 is CASSQGIYEAFF. In DNA, the CDR3 is TGTGCCAGCAGCCAAGGGATATATGAAGCTTTCTTT.

This chain uses TRBV4-1 with TRBJ2-7, with a weak D call TRBD2 (5 bases). This CDR3 has 14 amino acids. The germline V and J ends were trimmed by 0 bases and 5 bases, with 11 bases remaining between them. The germline V gene encodes CDR1 MGHRA and CDR2 YSYEKL. The CDR3 protein is CASSQELGNNEQYF. The CDR3 DNA reads TGCGCCAGCAGCCAAGAACTCGGGAACAACGAGCAGTACTTC.

V gene TRBV7-8 combines with J gene TRBJ2-1, with TRBD1 matching 10 bases. This CDR3 is built from 16 residues. The germline V gene has CDR1 SGHVS and CDR2 FQNEAQ. V shed 5 bases and J 9 bases; nucleotides not matched to a gene: 13. This chain's CDR3 is CASSQSHAGQGGEQFF. The DNA for the CDR3 is TGTGCCAGCAGCCAATCACACGCTGGACAGGGGGGTGAGCAGTTCTTC.

This clonotype showed up just a few times. The chain combines TRBV2 with TRBJ2-3; weak D call: TRBD2 (5 bases). This CDR3 has 15 residues. V was pared by 11 bases and J by 2 bases, with 20 bases between. Germline CDR1 reads SNHLY; CDR2 reads FYNNEI. This chain's CDR3 is CAAEGLSRSTDTQYF. CDR3 in DNA: TGTGCCGCTGAAGGACTCTCCCGTTCCACAGATACGCAGTATTTT. Looking up the rest from reference TRBV2 and TRBJ2-3 gives the full variable domain: EPEVTQTPSHQVTQMGQEVILRCVPISNHLYFYWYRQILGQKVEFLVSFYNNEISEKSEIFDDQFSVERPDGSNFTLKIRSTKLEDSAMYFCAAEGLSRSTDTQYFGPGTRLTVL.

Comment on this clonotype: One end of the junction varies from germline; a read error may be responsible. J is TRBJ2-7 and V is TRBV6-6, with D maybe TRBD1 (5 bases). The CDR3 is 13 amino acids. Germline V lookup: CDR1 MNHNY, CDR2 SVGAGI (reference sequence). CDR3 protein: CASSYGAPGERYF. The DNA for the CDR3 is TGTGCCAGCAGTTATGGGGCCCCTGGCGAGCGGTACTTC.

The chain has TRBV4-1 and TRBJ1-4; no clear D gene. Germline-derived CDR1 and CDR2 are MGHRA and YSYEKL. V lost 3 bases and J 5 bases, leaving 10 bases between the germline ends. The CDR3 is made up of 14 amino acids. Here the CDR3 DNA reads TGCGCCAGCAGCCACCTGGTCCGCAATGAAAAACTGTTTTTT. It translates to CASSHLVRNEKLFF.